This T cell receptor beta chain was identified in a study of T cell repertoires in cytomegalovirus infection. Points on this clonotype: Antigen: not known.

TCRdb re-analysed the reads in MiXCR, keeping a single row per CDR3 protein. The data contain 110,000 or so distinct CDR3 sequences, 30% of them singletons. This CDR3 region has 13 residues. Germline assignment: CDR1 SGHRS and CDR2 YFSETQ. Trimming left V 5 bases short and J 6 bases short, with 15 bases between. The receptor's source is a human donor in good health (CMV status not recorded). Some clones in this sample may be carry-over from other donors' samples. Material: CD8+ T cells from cultured PBMCs, obtained from culture after CMV antigen stimulation. This chain links TRBV5-1 with TRBJ2-7; no clear D gene. CDR3 DNA: TGCGCCAGCAGTCCTCCCGGACGTCTCGAGCAGTACTTC. Encoded protein: CASSPPGRLEQYF.